The 13 T cell receptor beta chains given below trace back to one sample, sequenced in a study of T cell responses to AZD1222 COVID-19 vaccine. The repertoire was sequenced with immunoSEQ multiplex PCR; TCRdb's copy has only in-frame clones and lacks some. Among about 150,000 clones listed, 92% were seen once. This specimen consisted of peripheral blood, obtained 28 days after the second AZD1222 dose. These receptors originate from an adult who received the AZD1222 COVID-19 vaccine.

The chain has TRBV13 and TRBJ2-3, with 10 nucleotides matching TRBD2. The ends lost 5 bases at V and 8 bases at J; junction bases unmatched: 10. Germline values: CDR1 PRHDT, CDR2 FYEKMQ (reference sequence). This CDR3 region has 15 residues. CDR3 region: CASSPSSGRGGTQYF. The CDR3 coding sequence is TGTGCCAGCAGCCCATCTAGCGGGAGAGGAGGTACGCAGTATTTT.

The V gene is TRBV5-1, the J gene TRBJ1-1; D may be TRBD1 (6 bases). V lost 0 bases to trimming and J lost 1 base, with 10 bases between them. Germline CDR1 is SGHRS and CDR2 is YFSETQ. The CDR3 covers 15 residues. The CDR3 DNA follows: TGCGCCAGCAGCTTGGGTAGGACAGAGAACACTGAAGCTTTCTTT. The encoded protein is CASSLGRTENTEAFF.

The genes are TRBV19 and TRBJ2-3; 11 bases align to TRBD2. This CDR3 comprises 16 residues. Unmatched junction bases numbered 7, after V lost 3 bases and J lost 5 bases. CDR1 LNHDA and CDR2 SQIVND come from the germline V gene (reference sequence). As DNA, the CDR3 is TGTGCCAGTAGTATGGCTAGCGGGAGGCGGGGAGATACGCAGTATTTT. It codes for CASSMASGRRGDTQYF.

J is TRBJ1-6 and V is TRBV7-9; possible D gene TRBD1, 6 bases. Germline V gene lookup returns CDR1 SEHNR and CDR2 FQNEAQ (reference sequence). The CDR3 spans 14 residues. The V end lost 5 bases, the J end lost 6 bases, and 11 bases lay between the germline ends. In nucleotides, the CDR3 is TGTGCCAGCAGCAGACAGGATTTTAATTCACCCCTCCACTTT. Translation gives CASSRQDFNSPLHF.

This chain links TRBV15 with TRBJ1-1; D gene ambiguous. Germline CDR1 reads LNHNV; CDR2 reads YYDKDF (reference sequence). This CDR3 has 16 residues. V lost 3 bases and J lost 5, with 19 bases in between. As DNA, the CDR3 is TGTGCCACCAGCAGGCGAGGATTGGGGAAGGAGACTGAAGCTTTCTTT. This translates into CATSRRGLGKETEAFF.

Details on this clone: Other nucleotide sequences in the sample specify the same CDR3. V usage is TRBV5-4 and J usage is TRBJ2-2; no clear D gene. This CDR3 region has 13 residues. V was trimmed by 0 bases and J by 4 bases, leaving 4 bases between them. CDR1 is SGHNT, CDR2 YYREEE, per germline (reference sequence). Here the CDR3 reads CASSLVGTGELFF. CDR3 DNA sequence: TGTGCCAGCAGCTTGGTGGGCACCGGGGAGCTGTTTTTT.

V and J are TRBV5-5 and TRBJ2-5, with D possibly matching TRBD1 (6 bases). Germline values: CDR1 SGHKS, CDR2 YYEKEE (reference sequence). Trimming took off 4 bases at V and 1 base at J, with 11 bases between the two ends. The CDR3 has 14 amino acids. This chain's CDR3 is CASSHGTPQETQYF. CDR3 sequence (DNA): TGTGCCAGCAGCCATGGGACACCCCAAGAGACCCAGTACTTC.

The chain links TRBV5-4 to TRBJ1-4; maybe TRBD1 (5 bases). Trimming took 1 base from V and 4 from J, leaving 8 bases between them. The CDR3 sequence is 14 residues long. Germline CDR1 SGHNT, CDR2 YYREEE (reference sequence). The CDR3 spells CASSLRGVNEKLFF. The CDR3 DNA sequence: TGTGCCAGCAGCTTGCGGGGGGTTAATGAAAAACTGTTTTTT. The whole variable domain, remainder taken from reference TRBV5-4 and TRBJ1-4, is ETGVTQSPTHLIKTRGQQVTLRCSSQSGHNTVSWYQQALGQGPQFIFQYYREEENGRGNFPPRFSGLQFPNYSSELNVNALELDDSALYLCASSLRGVNEKLFFGSGTQLSVL.

This chain uses TRBV6-5 with TRBJ2-5; the match to TRBD2 covers 11 bases. CDR3 length: 14 residues. From germline, CDR1 is MNHEY and CDR2 SVGAGI. The V gene end was trimmed by 5 bases and the J gene end by 4 bases; junction bases not matched to a gene: 3. Here the CDR3 DNA reads TGTGCCAGCAGTCCCGGACTAGCGGGAGAGACCCAGTACTTC. It specifies CASSPGLAGETQYF.

The chain joins TRBV6-6 to TRBJ1-2; the D is unclear. The CDR3 contains 13 residues. V shed 7 bases and J shed 1 base, with 10 bases lying between them. Germline V gives CDR1 MNHNY, CDR2 SVGAGI (reference sequence). CDR3 in DNA: TGTGCCAGCACGGCTGGTTTTAACTATGGCTACACCTTC. Translation gives CASTAGFNYGYTF.

As DNA, the CDR3 is TGTGCCAGTAGTATGGAGGTACAGGGGAATCAGCCCCAGCATTTT. Its translation: CASSMEVQGNQPQHF. V and J are TRBV19 and TRBJ1-5; 7 bases align to TRBD1. J lost 4 bases, V lost 3 bases, and 6 bases had no gene match. CDR3 length equals 15 residues. From germline, CDR1 is LNHDA and CDR2 SQIVND (reference sequence).

In its sample, this clone was seen once. The chain links TRBV4-3 to TRBJ2-2, with TRBD1 as a possible D gene (5 bases). The length of the CDR3 is 14 residues. CDR1 and CDR2 (germline): LGHNA, YSLEER. The V and J ends lost 1 base and 9 bases respectively, with 12 bases between them. CDR3 sequence: CASSQATGYWELFF. DNA of the CDR3: TGCGCCAGCAGCCAAGCTACAGGTTATTGGGAGCTGTTTTTT.

The rearrangement joins TRBV29-1 to TRBJ1-5; TRBD1 is a possible D gene (5 bases). Germline CDR1 is SQVTM and CDR2 is ANQGSEA. CDR3 length: 13 amino acids. V lost 6 bases, J lost 6 bases, and 15 bases lay in between. The CDR3 sequence: CSVAAGHGQPQHF. The CDR3 DNA reads TGCAGCGTCGCGGCAGGGCACGGTCAGCCCCAGCATTTT.